Each of the 3 T cell receptor beta chains below was sequenced from the same sample in a study of cytotoxic CD8 clonotypes in ibrutinib-treated CLL. Clones were sequenced by immunoSEQ multiplex PCR, and TCRdb holds only the in-frame ones, with some missing. The sample lists roughly 220,000 clones, 75% to 80% occurring once. The specimen was PBMCs, collected after 12 months of ibrutinib treatment. The receptors were sampled from a human donor with chronic lymphocytic leukemia.

V is TRBV4-1 and J is TRBJ1-3; 8 bases are a match to TRBD1. The germline CDR1 and CDR2 sequences are MGHRA and YSYEKL. The CDR3 totals 15 residues. Unmatched junction bases numbered 4, after V lost 4 bases and J lost 2 bases. CDR3 coding DNA: TGCGCCAGCAGCCCCGGACAGGGCCCTGGAAACACCATATATTTT. This codes for CASSPGQGPGNTIYF.

This clone showed up just once. The chain employs TRBV6-6 and TRBJ1-1, with TRBD1 as a possible D gene (5 bases). The CDR3 runs 15 residues. CDR1 MNHNY and CDR2 SVGAGI come from the germline V gene (reference sequence). V lost 6 bases and J 1 base, leaving 15 bases between the germline ends. The CDR3 DNA reads TGTGCCAGCAGCCCCCCCCGGGGGACGAACACTGAAGCTTTCTTT. Its translation is CASSPPRGTNTEAFF.

This sequence joins TRBV18 and TRBJ2-7; D is possibly TRBD1 (5 bases). Germline V gives CDR1 KGHSH, CDR2 LQKENI. The CDR3 runs to 14 residues. V was cut by 2 bases and J by 1 base, with 9 bases left in between. The CDR3 DNA reads TGTGCCAGCTCACCAAGTACAGGATCCTACGAGCAGTACTTC. It is translated as CASSPSTGSYEQYF.